The rows below give T cell receptor beta chains drawn from one sample of a study of OX40 agonist ivuxolimab in advanced cancers. Method: immunoSEQ multiplex PCR; TCRdb's copy keeps in-frame clones and lacks some. Here the sample spans about 75,000 clones, around 90% being singletons. The sequences come from CD4+ or CD8+ T cells sorted from blood, collected in a trial of the OX40 agonist ivuxolimab. The receptor set was obtained from an adult with an advanced solid tumor such as melanoma, head and neck, liver or kidney cancer. Both conserved end residues are part of each CDR3. The order of the fields is J gene, V gene, CDR3 protein.

>TRBJ1-5|TRBV27
CASRSTGGLNQPQHF
>TRBJ2-4|TRBV19
CASSSGEGLNIQYF
>TRBJ1-1|TRBV6-1
CASTEGPSAFF
>TRBJ2-1|TRBV2
CASSDTDGYNEQFF
>TRBJ2-1|TRBV6-5
CASSSAASGPYNEQFF
>TRBJ1-2|TRBV6-5
CASSYGQNYGYTF
>TRBJ1-2|TRBV5-4
CASTIQGQRAYGYTF
>TRBJ1-5|TRBV4-1
CASSQDPGQGAPNQPQHF
>TRBJ2-7|TRBV6-6
CASSSTGGTYEQYF
>TRBJ2-4|TRBV19
CASSDHRVAKNIQYF
>TRBJ1-2|TRBV4-1
CASSQGQVYGYTF
>TRBJ2-3|TRBV2
CASSLGVGDTQYF
>TRBJ1-1|TRBV7-9
CASSQEPLQDTEAFF
>TRBJ2-1|TRBV25-1
CATGREGSYNEQFF
>TRBJ1-1|TRBV5-4
CASSSPPSVAFF
>TRBJ2-3|TRBV5-1
CASSLGTTTDTQYF
>TRBJ2-3|TRBV9
CASSVGGRDGDTQYF
>TRBJ2-5|TRBV7-7
CASSLGLAGETQYF
>TRBJ2-7|TRBV5-1
CASSQGREGQEQYF
>TRBJ1-1|TRBV18
CASSPKTGNTEAFF
>TRBJ1-2|TRBV11-2
CASSLEFGRHGYTF
>TRBJ2-2|TRBV29-1
CSVKGAGELFF
>TRBJ2-1|TRBV4-2
CASSPDGGGPSYNEQFF
>TRBJ1-2|TRBV25-1
CASSVSANYGYTF
>TRBJ2-1|TRBV11-3
CASSLEGQGYNEQFF
>TRBJ2-7|TRBV28
CASSSGRYEQYF
>TRBJ1-2|TRBV7-9
CASSLSTGSRLGYTF
>TRBJ1-1|TRBV11-2
CASSLVQGVNTEAFF
>TRBJ1-4|TRBV18
CASSATTGGREKLFF
>TRBJ1-2|TRBV9
CASSVVTGNYGYTF
>TRBJ2-2|TRBV14
CASSQVGGTELFF
>TRBJ2-5|TRBV4-2
CASSQVEIEETQYF
>.|TRBV30
CAWSGASYEQYF
>TRBJ2-1|TRBV27
CASSSRLTSGPRGQFF
>TRBJ2-2|TRBV9
CASPRGASGNFRHGGELFF
>TRBJ1-4|TRBV29-1
CSVELGEKLFF
>TRBJ1-6|TRBV19
CASSPWTGALHF
>TRBJ2-3|TRBV6-6
CASSYRGGRDTQYF
>TRBJ1-4|TRBV15
CATSRDMGGSNEKLFF
>TRBJ1-2|TRBV6-1
CASGRLNYGYTF
>TRBJ2-7|TRBV7-7
CASSKDWGYEQYF
>TRBJ2-3|TRBV7-3
CASSLQGGQGTDTQYF
>TRBJ2-3|TRBV5-1
CASSRAGNTDTQYF
>TRBJ2-3|TRBV30
CAWLGTSGGFTDTQYF
>TRBJ2-1|TRBV15
CATSRGTGYNEQFF
>TRBJ2-7|TRBV7-2
CASSLSGQRYEQYF
>TRBJ2-6|TRBV9
CASSVAEGANVLTF
>TRBJ2-2|TRBV11-2
CASSFRRQGTGELFF
>TRBJ2-7|TRBV25-1
CASSGLDSLYEQYF
>TRBJ2-5|TRBV6-5
CASSTSGYQETQYF
>TRBJ2-1|TRBV5-4
CASSLANREQFF
>TRBJ1-2|TRBV18
CASSPSQGARGYTF
>TRBJ2-5|TRBV7-3
CASSLSSEETQYF